This TCR beta chain was identified in a study of radiotherapy plus CTLA-4 blockade in lung cancer (dated by TCRdb to 2017 to 2018). With regard to the full study: Among enrolled patients, 18% had an objective response and 30% to 35% reached disease control.

The study evaluated CTLA-4 blockade (ipilimumab) given together with focal radiation therapy in patients who had chemo-refractory metastatic non-small-cell lung cancer. Findings and caveats that apply to the study as a whole: The strongest predictors of response, as reported, were early dynamic changes in blood T cell clones along with a rise in serum interferon-beta after radiation. After treatment with radiotherapy and ipilimumab, TCR clones that originated in tumors expanded in peripheral blood.

Comments on this clone: Its antigen is still unknown. Base qualities are not recorded, but no much larger clone differs from it by a single base.

V is pared back by 5 bases and J by 7 bases, with 9 bases lying between the germline termini. The CDR3 measures 13 amino acids from cysteine to phenylalanine. The DNA shown is the 39-base CDR3, in frame from base 1. For CDR1 and CDR2, the germline V gene lists MNHEY and SVGAGI. The protocol used for the library was the immunoSEQ multiplex PCR assay. Drawn from immuneACCESS, this table holds only the in-frame rearrangements with V and J called that TCRdb kept. Clones are partly lost; checked studies trace under half to an unresolved V gene and leave the rest unexplained. The sample contains roughly 71,000 clones, over 65% of them found a single time. More than 7% of the sample rests with the top ten.

The V and J segments used are TRBV6-5 and TRBJ1-6; the D region possibly corresponds to TRBD1 (5 bases align). This sample comprised peripheral blood, obtained from a patient treated with radiotherapy plus ipilimumab. The source is a human donor with non-small cell lung cancer who had a complete response to radiotherapy plus ipilimumab. The CDR3: CASSARGNSPLHF. The bases read TGTGCCAGCAGTGCGAGGGGAAATTCACCCCTCCACTTT.